The clone carrying this T cell receptor (beta chain) was observed many times. CD8+CD57+ cell expansion, shown by flow cytometry, had occurred in the patients selected for sequencing. By the time of blood sampling, patients had still received no therapy. The sample belongs to a study of CD8+CD57+ T cells in acquired aplastic anemia. The CDR3 runs 17 residues. V was pared by 5 bases and J by 3 bases, with 9 bases of the junction left unmatched. Germline CDR1 and CDR2: SEHNR and FQNEAQ (reference sequence). The study profiled TCR beta VDJ and CDR3 using genomic DNA as template. Each CDR3 protein gets one entry after TCRdb re-called the reads with MiXCR. There are about 250,000 distinct CDR3 sequences in the sample; around 45% occur only once, and approximately 8% lies in the top ten.

This clonotype was sampled from a human donor with aplastic anemia. V gene TRBV7-9 combines with J gene TRBJ1-5; the match to TRBD1 covers 11 bases. Source material: sorted CD4+, CD8+, or CD8+CD57+ T cells (not recorded which) from PBMCs. The CDR3 coding sequence is TGTGCCAGCAGCCTGACCCCTGGACAGGGGGCCAATCAGCCCCAGCATTTT. Its protein is CASSLTPGQGANQPQHF.